The sequence of this T cell receptor beta chain was determined in a study of blood T cell repertoires in COVID-19. Across the study: The samples span acute and convalescent COVID-19 from the United States, Italy and Spain.

Method: immunoSEQ multiplex PCR; TCRdb's copy keeps in-frame clones and lacks some. Here the sample spans about 130,000 clones, less than 90% being singletons. The study drew participants aged roughly 18 to 89 years from approximately 25 US areas. For recovered donors of Cohort 3, there were two negative PCRs, clearance, or symptom resolution. Trimming left V 11 bases short and J 2 bases short, with 13 bases between. The CDR3 is made up of 13 amino acids. Germline-derived CDR1 and CDR2 are ENHRY and SYGVKD. Sequencing was performed on PBMCs or T cells enriched from blood (not recorded which). This TCR was sampled from a woman aged 45-65 years who had recovered from COVID-19. This chain joins TRBV10-3 and TRBJ1-5; D remains unclear. CDR3 DNA sequence: TGTGCCGTCCGTAGCGGCGGCAATCAGCCCCAGCATTTT. This gives the protein CAVRSGGNQPQHF.